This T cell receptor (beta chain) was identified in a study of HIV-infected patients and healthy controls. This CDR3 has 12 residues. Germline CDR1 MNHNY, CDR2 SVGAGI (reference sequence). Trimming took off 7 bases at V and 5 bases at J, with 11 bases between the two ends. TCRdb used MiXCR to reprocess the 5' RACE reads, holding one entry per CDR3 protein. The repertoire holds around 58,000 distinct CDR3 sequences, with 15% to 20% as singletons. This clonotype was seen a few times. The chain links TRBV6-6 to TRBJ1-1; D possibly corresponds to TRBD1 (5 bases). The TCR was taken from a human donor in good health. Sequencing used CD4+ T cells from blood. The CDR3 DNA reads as TGTGCCAGCAATCGGAGGGGTACTGAAGCTTTCTTT. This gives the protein CASNRRGTEAFF.